Below, one T cell receptor (beta chain) is given with its context. The antigen is undetermined. This PCR relied on a set of 60 Vbeta primers and 13 Jbeta primers. Authors' processing steps: An analysis performed later counted 73 million or so unique TCR beta chains (around 9.9 million of them shared). Only in-frame clones appear in the TCRdb table, and some are missing; sequencing was by immunoSEQ multiplex PCR. That table supplies the V and J calls and clone size; D and trimming were determined from the DNA. The repertoire includes 120,000 to 150,000 clones, around 79% of them detected once, and under 3% sits in the top ten. This specimen belongs to a study of cytomegalovirus exposure and HLA in healthy donors. The CDR3 loop spans 13 amino acids. CDR1 is SGHRS and CDR2 is YFSETQ in the germline V gene. J lost 8 bases, V lost 3 bases, and 5 bases had no gene match. Study-wide findings and caveats: Some V segments could not be told apart, so they were left out, TRBV6-2 and TRBV6-3 among them. A link between a missense DCLRE1C variant and TCR beta V- and J-gene trimming emerged from a later analysis. Most TCRs appeared rarely, but some public TCRs recurred in many donors.

The TCR originated in a man aged 35-49 years in good health and CMV-seropositive. The chain carries TRBV5-1 and TRBJ1-2, with 9 bases aligning to TRBD1. Sequencing was performed on PBMCs. The CDR3 bases are TGCGCCAGCAGCTCGGGACAGGGTGACGGCTACACCTTC. Protein: CASSSGQGDGYTF.